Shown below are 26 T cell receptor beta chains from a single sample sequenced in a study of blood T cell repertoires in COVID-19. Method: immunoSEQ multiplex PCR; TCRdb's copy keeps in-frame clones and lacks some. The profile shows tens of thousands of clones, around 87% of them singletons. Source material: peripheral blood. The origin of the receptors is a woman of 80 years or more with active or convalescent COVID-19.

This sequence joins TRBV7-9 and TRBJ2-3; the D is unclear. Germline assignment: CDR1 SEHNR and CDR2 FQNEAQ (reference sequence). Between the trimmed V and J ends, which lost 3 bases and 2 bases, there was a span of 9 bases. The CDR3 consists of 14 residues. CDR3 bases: TGTGCCAGCAGCTTGTCACAGAACACAGATACGCAGTATTTT. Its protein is CASSLSQNTDTQYF.

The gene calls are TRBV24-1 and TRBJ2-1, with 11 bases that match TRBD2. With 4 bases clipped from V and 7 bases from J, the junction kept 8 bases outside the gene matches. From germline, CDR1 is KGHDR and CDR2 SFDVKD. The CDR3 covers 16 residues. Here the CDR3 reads CATSDVSGRALNEQFF. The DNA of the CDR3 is TGTGCCACCAGTGACGTTAGCGGGAGGGCCTTAAATGAGCAGTTCTTC.

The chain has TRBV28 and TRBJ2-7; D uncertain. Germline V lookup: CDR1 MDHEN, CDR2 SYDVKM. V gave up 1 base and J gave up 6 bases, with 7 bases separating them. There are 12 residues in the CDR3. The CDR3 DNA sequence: TGTGCCAGCAGTTTATTAGGCGGCGAGCAGTACTTC. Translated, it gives CASSLLGGEQYF.

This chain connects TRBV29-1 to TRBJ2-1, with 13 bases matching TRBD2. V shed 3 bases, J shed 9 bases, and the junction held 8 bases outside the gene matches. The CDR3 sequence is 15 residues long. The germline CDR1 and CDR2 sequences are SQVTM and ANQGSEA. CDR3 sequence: CSVDGTSGKVVEQFF. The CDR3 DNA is TGCAGCGTTGATGGGACTAGCGGGAAGGTTGTTGAGCAGTTCTTC.

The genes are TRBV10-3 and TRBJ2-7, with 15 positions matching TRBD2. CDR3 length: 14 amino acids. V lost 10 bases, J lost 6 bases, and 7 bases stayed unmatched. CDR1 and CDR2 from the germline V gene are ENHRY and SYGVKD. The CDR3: CASQPGLAGGEQYF. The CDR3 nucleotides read TGTGCCAGTCAACCGGGACTAGCGGGGGGCGAGCAGTACTTC.

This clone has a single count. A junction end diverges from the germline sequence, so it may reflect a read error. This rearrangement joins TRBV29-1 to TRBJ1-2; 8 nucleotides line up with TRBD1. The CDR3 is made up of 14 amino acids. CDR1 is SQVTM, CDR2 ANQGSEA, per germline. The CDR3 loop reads CSVASGQGEQARYF. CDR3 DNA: TGCAGCGTTGCGAGCGGACAGGGCGAGCAGGCTAGATACTTC. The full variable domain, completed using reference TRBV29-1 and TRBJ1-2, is SAVISQKPSRDICQRGTSLTIQCQVDSQVTMMFWYRQQPGQSLTLIATANQGSEATYESGFVIDKFPISRPNLTFSTLTVSNMSPEDSSIYLCSVASGQGEQARYFGSGTRLTVV.

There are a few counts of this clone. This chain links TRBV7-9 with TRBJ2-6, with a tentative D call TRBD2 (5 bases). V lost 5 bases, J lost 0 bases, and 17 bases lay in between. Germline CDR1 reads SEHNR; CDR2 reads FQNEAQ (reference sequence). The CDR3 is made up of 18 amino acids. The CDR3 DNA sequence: TGTGCCAGCAGCCCTAGCCCTATCGACTCCTCTGGGGCCAACGTCCTGACTTTC. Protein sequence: CASSPSPIDSSGANVLTF.

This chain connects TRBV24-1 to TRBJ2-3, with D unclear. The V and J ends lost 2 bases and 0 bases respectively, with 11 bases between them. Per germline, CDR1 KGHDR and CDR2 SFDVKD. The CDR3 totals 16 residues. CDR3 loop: CATSDSHLESTDTQYF. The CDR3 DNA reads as TGTGCCACCAGTGATTCGCATCTCGAGAGCACAGATACGCAGTATTTT.

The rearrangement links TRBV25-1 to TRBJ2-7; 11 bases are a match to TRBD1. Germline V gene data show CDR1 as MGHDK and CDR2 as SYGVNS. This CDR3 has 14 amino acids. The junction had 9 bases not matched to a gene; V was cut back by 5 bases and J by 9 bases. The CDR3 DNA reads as TGTGCCAGCAGTAGAGGACAGGGGGCAGCCTGGCAGTACTTC. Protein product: CASSRGQGAAWQYF.

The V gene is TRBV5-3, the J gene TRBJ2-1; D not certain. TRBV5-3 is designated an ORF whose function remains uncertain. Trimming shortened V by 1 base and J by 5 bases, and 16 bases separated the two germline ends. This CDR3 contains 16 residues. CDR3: CARSLFPPKENNEQFF. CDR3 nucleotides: TGTGCCAGAAGCTTGTTCCCCCCCAAAGAGAACAATGAGCAGTTCTTC.

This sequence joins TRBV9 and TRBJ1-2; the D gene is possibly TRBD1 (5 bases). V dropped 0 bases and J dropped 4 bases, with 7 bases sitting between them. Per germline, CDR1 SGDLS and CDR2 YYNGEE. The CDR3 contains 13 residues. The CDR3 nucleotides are TGTGCCAGCAGCGTAGCTAGGGGCTATGGCTACACCTTC. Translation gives CASSVARGYGYTF.

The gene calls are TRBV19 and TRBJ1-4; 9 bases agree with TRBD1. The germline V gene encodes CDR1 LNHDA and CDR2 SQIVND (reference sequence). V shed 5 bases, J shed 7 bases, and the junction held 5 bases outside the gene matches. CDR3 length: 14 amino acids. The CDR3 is CASSFRDRAEKLFF. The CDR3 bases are TGTGCCAGTAGTTTCCGGGACAGGGCTGAAAAACTGTTTTTT. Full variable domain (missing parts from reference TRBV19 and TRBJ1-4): DGGITQSPKYLFRKEGQNVTLSCEQNLNHDAMYWYRQDPGQGLRLIYYSQIVNDFQKGDIAEGYSVSREKKESFPLTVTSAQKNPTAFYLCASSFRDRAEKLFFGSGTQLSVL.

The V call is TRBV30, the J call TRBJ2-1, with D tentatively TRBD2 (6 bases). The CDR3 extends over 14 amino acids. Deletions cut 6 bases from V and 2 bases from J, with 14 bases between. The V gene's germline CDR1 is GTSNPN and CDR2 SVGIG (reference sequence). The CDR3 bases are TGTGCCTGTCATAGGGCGGGGACCTACAATGAGCAGTTCTTC. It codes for CACHRAGTYNEQFF. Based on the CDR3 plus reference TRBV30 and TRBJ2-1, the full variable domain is SQTIHQWPATLVQPVGSPLSLECTVEGTSNPNLYWYRQAAGRGLQLLFYSVGIGQISSEVPQNLSASRPQDRQFILSSKKLLLSDSGFYLCACHRAGTYNEQFFGPGTRLTVL.

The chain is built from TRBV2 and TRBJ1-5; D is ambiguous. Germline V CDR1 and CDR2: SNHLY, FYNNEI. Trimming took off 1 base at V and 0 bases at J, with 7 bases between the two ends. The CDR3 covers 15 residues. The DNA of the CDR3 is TGTGCCAGCAGTGAAGGCAGTTATAGCAATCAGCCCCAGCATTTT. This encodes CASSEGSYSNQPQHF.

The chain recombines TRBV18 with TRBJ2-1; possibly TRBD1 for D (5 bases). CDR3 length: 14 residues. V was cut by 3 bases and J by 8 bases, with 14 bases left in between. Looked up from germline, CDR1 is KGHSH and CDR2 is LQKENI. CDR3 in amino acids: CASSPALGADEQFF. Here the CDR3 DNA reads TGTGCCAGCTCACCTGCGTTAGGGGCGGATGAGCAGTTCTTC.

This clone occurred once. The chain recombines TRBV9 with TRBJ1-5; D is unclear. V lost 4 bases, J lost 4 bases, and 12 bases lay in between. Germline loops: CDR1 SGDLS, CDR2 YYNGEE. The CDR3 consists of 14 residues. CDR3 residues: CASSPSPGNQPQHF. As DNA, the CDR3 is TGTGCCAGCAGCCCGAGTCCGGGGAATCAGCCCCAGCATTTT.

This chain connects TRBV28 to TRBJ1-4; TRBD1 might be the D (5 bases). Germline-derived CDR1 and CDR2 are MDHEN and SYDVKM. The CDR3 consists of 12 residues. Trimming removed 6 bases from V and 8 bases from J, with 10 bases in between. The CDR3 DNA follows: TGTGCCAGCAGACAGGTGTCCGAAAAACTGTTTTTT. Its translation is CASRQVSEKLFF.

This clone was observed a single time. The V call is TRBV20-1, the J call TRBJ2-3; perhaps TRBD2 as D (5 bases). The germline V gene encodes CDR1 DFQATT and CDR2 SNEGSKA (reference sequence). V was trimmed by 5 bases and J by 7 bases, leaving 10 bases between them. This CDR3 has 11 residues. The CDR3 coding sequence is TGCAGTGCTGACCTAGCCAATACGCAGTATTTT. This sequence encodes CSADLANTQYF.

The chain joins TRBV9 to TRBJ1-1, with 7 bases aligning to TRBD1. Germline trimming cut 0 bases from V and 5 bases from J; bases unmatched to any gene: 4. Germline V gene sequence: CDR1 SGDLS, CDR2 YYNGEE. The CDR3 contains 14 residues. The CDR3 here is CASSVGGQSTEAFF. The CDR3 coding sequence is TGTGCCAGCAGCGTAGGGGGACAGTCGACTGAAGCTTTCTTT.

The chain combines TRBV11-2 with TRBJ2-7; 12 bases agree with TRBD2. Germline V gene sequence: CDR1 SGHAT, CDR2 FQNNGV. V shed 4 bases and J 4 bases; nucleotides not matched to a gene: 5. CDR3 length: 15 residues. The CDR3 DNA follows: TGTGCCAGCAGCTCAGAGGGACTAGCGGGTTACGAGCAGTACTTC. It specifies CASSSEGLAGYEQYF.

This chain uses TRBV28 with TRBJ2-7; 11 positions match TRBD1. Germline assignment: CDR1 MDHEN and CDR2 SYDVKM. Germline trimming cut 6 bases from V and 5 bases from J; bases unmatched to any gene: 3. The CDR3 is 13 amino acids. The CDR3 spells CASRGQGVDEQYF. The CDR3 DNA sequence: TGTGCCAGCAGGGGACAGGGGGTTGACGAGCAGTACTTC.

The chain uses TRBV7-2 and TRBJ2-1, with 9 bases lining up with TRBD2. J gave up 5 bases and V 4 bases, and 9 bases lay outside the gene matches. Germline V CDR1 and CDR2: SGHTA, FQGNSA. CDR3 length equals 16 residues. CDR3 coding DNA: TGTGCCAGCAGCTCCGATAGCGGGAGAATAAACAATGAGCAGTTCTTC. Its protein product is CASSSDSGRINNEQFF.

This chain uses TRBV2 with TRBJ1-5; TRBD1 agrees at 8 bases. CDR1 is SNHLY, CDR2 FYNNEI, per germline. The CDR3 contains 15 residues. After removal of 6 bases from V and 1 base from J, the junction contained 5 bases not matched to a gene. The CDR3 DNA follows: TGTGCCAGCAGGAGCGACAGGGGAAGCAATCAGCCCCAGCATTTT. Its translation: CASRSDRGSNQPQHF.

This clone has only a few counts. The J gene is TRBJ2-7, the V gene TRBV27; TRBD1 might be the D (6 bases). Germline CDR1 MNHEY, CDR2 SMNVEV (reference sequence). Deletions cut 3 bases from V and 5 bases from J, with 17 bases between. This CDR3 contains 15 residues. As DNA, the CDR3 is TGTGCCAGCAGTTTGCGGTGGACAGAATTCAACGAGCAGTACTTC. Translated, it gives CASSLRWTEFNEQYF.

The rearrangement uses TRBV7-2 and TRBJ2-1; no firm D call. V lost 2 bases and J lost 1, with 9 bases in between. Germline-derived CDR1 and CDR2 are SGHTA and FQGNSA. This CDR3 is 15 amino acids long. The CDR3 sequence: CASSLRQYSYNEQFF. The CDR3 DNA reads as TGTGCCAGCAGCTTACGTCAGTATTCCTACAATGAGCAGTTCTTC.

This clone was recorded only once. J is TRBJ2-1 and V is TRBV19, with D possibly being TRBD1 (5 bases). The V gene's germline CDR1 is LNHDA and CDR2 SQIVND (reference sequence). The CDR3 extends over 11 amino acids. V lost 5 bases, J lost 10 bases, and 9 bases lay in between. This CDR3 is CASSRAGEQFF. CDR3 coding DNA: TGTGCCAGTAGTCGAGCAGGGGAGCAGTTCTTC.